Described below is a single T cell receptor beta chain sequence and its context. This receptor's antigen is unknown. It has no much larger one-base neighbor in the sample; base qualities were not kept. This record belongs to a study of blood T cell repertoires in COVID-19 (TCRdb year 2020). With respect to the entire study: The collaborator samples originated in the United States, Italy and Spain and spanned the acute and convalescent phases of COVID-19. The sample metadata nearly always contained a de-identified subject ID, COVID-19 status, age in years and sex. Samples were obtained from the ongoing ImmuneRACE study (first 160 participants) and from over 1,000 subjects provided by 6 global collaborators. Subjects who had been exposed to COVID-19, were actively infected with it, or had recovered from it provided the deeply sampled blood TCRbeta repertoires that made up the dataset. The prospective study material was composed of cDNA or gDNA derived from T cells, B-cell-depleted T cells, or PBMCs. HLA class I and class II types, where available, came from metadata supplied by the sample provider rather than from assay-based typing. The repertoires were released in a freely available public database meant as a resource for research on the immune response to SARS-CoV-2.

From the cysteine through the phenylalanine, the CDR3 covers 16 amino acids. Only the CDR3 DNA is retained, 48 bases long and in frame from the first base. Unmatched junction bases come to 3, with V trimmed by 2 bases and J by 3 bases. Overall study outcomes, separate from this receptor: Clinical and demographic metadata were provided uncurated, with the amount varying by source and participant.

Each collaborating institution followed its own protocols to collect whole blood in K2EDTA tubes. For TCRbeta analysis, collaborators shipped samples in one of three forms: frozen whole blood, isolated PBMCs, or DNA extracted from either of those sample types. The immunoSEQ Assay, a bias-controlled multiplex PCR, was used to amplify TCRbeta CDR3 regions from genomic DNA. Per the original workflow: The number of nucleated cells in each sample was estimated from the amplification of reference gene primers within the assay. Sequence reads were collapsed and filtered to measure the absolute abundance of every unique TCRbeta CDR3 rearrangement. Productive Simpson clonality was computed per sample as the square root of Simpson's diversity index over productive rearrangements. The immuneACCESS repertoire file appears here via TCRdb, limited to in-frame rearrangements. These files lack a portion of the clones; in checked studies, under half of the deficit traces to unresolved V genes, and the cause of the others is not known. V and J calls and clone size are copied from that table; D and trimming were computed from the DNA. The sample yields tens of thousands of clones; 88% were counted once. Around 10% of the sample comes from the top ten.

This chain is built from TRBV23-1 and TRBJ2-2; 10 central bases correspond to TRBD2. TRBV23-1 is flagged as an ORF with uncertain function. Sequenced material: peripheral blood. The sequence derives from a man at least 80 years old with acute or convalescent COVID-19. The nucleotide sequence reads TGCGCCAGCAGTCAACTAGCGGGAGTGTACACCGGGGAGCTGTTTTTT. It specifies CASSQLAGVYTGELFF.